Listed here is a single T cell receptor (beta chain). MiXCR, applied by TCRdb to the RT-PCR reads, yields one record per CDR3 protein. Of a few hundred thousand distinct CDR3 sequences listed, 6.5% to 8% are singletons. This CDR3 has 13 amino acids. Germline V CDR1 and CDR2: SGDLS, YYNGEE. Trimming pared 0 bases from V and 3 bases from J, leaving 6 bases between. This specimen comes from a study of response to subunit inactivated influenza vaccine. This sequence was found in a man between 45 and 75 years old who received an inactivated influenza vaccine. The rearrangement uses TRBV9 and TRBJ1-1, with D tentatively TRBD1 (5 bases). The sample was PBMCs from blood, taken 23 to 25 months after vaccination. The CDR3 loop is CASSVGDDTEAFF. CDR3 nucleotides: TGTGCCAGCAGCGTAGGGGACGACACTGAAGCTTTCTTT.